The 28 T cell receptor beta chains below were found in one sample sequenced in a study of blood T cells in healthy people across ages. The use of a sample-barcoded 5' primer and a J-beta primer mix characterized a second PCR of roughly 6 to 11 cycles. TCRdb redid the calling of the 5' RACE reads with MiXCR, one entry per CDR3 protein. This sample carries roughly 1.4 million distinct CDR3 sequences, around 59% of them seen once, and the ten largest clones take 6.7%. The sequencing sample was made of blood. The receptors shown here come from a man aged 18-30 years in good health.

In this sample, this clonotype turned up a few times. The V and J genes are TRBV25-1 and TRBJ1-2; perhaps TRBD1 as D (6 bases). Looked up from germline, CDR1 is MGHDK and CDR2 is SYGVNS. V was pared by 4 bases and J by 8 bases, with 11 bases between. This CDR3 spans 12 amino acids. In DNA form, the CDR3 reads TGTGCCAGCAGTGGGACAGAGAGGGGCTACACCTTC. It yields the protein CASSGTERGYTF.

The chain joins TRBV5-1 to TRBJ2-6, with TRBD1 identical over 7 bases. Germline V lookup: CDR1 SGHRS, CDR2 YFSETQ. The V gene end was trimmed by 0 bases and the J gene end by 3 bases; junction bases not matched to a gene: 6. This CDR3 has 17 residues. The CDR3 nucleotides are TGCGCCAGCAGCTTGGGACCACAGGGGTATGGGGCCAACGTCCTGACTTTC. This codes for CASSLGPQGYGANVLTF.

The V call is TRBV3-1, the J call TRBJ2-4; 10 bases align to TRBD2. This CDR3 spans 15 amino acids. V shed 0 bases and J 13 bases; nucleotides not matched to a gene: 9. The germline gives CDR1 LGHDT, CDR2 YNNKEL (reference sequence). The CDR3 bases are TGTGCCAGCAGCCAAGACTCTAGCGGGAGCTGGGAGCAGTACTTC. This translates into CASSQDSSGSWEQYF.

This clonotype occurred a few times. This chain's CDR3 is CASSLRDRGSYEQYF. The CDR3 nucleotides read TGTGCCAGCAGTTTACGGGACAGGGGATCCTACGAGCAGTACTTC. The chain uses TRBV27 and TRBJ2-7, with TRBD1 matching 10 bases. Germline lookup yields CDR1 MNHEY and CDR2 SMNVEV (reference sequence). The CDR3 extends over 15 amino acids. V lost 2 bases, J lost 1 base, and 2 bases stayed unmatched.

Only one count was recorded for this clonotype. The chain uses TRBV12-3 or TRBV12-4 and TRBJ2-5, with TRBD2 matching over 7 bases. CDR3 length: 15 residues. V lost 5 bases to trimming and J lost 5 bases; unmatched junction nucleotides: 11. Here the CDR3 reads CASSPVRAGRETQYF. The CDR3 DNA is TGTGCCAGCAGTCCTGTTAGAGCGGGACGGGAGACCCAGTACTTC.

The chain is built from TRBV20-1 and TRBJ2-5, with TRBD1 as a possible D gene (5 bases). Germline assignment: CDR1 DFQATT and CDR2 SNEGSKA (reference sequence). Trimming left V 5 bases short and J 5 bases short, with 15 bases between. The length of the CDR3 is 13 residues. The CDR3 loop is CSACSGPGETQYF. DNA of the CDR3: TGCAGTGCTTGCTCCGGGCCAGGGGAGACCCAGTACTTC.

DNA of the CDR3: TGCAGTGCTAGAGAGTCTTTAAGTTCTTCGGGGGGCCGTGCCAATGAGCAGTTCTTC. Protein product: CSARESLSSSGGRANEQFF. The chain links TRBV20-1 to TRBJ2-1; tentative D call: TRBD2 (7 bases). Per germline, CDR1 DFQATT and CDR2 SNEGSKA (reference sequence). Trimming left V 0 bases short and J 6 bases short, with 27 bases between. The CDR3 contains 19 residues.

This chain connects TRBV6-2 or TRBV6-3 to TRBJ2-2; TRBD1 or TRBD2 may be the D gene (5 bases each). The CDR3 has 16 amino acids. V dropped 2 bases and J dropped 4 bases, with 14 bases sitting between them. Germline values: CDR1 MNHEY, CDR2 SVGEGT. CDR3 nucleotides: TGTGCCAGCAGTTACCTTAGAGTCGGGGCCACCGGGGAGCTGTTTTTT. Protein product: CASSYLRVGATGELFF.

A few counts support this clonotype. The chain links TRBV4-1 to TRBJ2-1, with D maybe TRBD2 (6 bases). The CDR3 is 12 residues long. V was shortened by 8 bases and J by 9 bases, with 14 bases between the two germline ends. CDR1 and CDR2 (germline): MGHRA, YSYEKL. Here the CDR3 reads CASGLINGEQFF. The CDR3 coding sequence is TGCGCCAGCGGACTAATTAACGGTGAGCAGTTCTTC.

The J gene is TRBJ1-1, the V gene TRBV7-2, with D possibly being TRBD1 (6 bases). The germline CDR1 and CDR2 sequences are SGHTA and FQGNSA. V gave up 2 bases and J gave up 1 base, with 11 bases separating them. The CDR3 extends over 15 amino acids. CDR3 sequence reads: CASSLPGHGNTEAFF. The CDR3 nucleotides read TGTGCCAGCAGCTTACCGGGACACGGGAACACTGAAGCTTTCTTT.

V gene TRBV29-1 combines with J gene TRBJ2-1; tentative D call: TRBD2 (6 bases). The ends were cut back, 7 bases at V and 4 bases at J, with 11 bases in the middle. Germline V gene sequence: CDR1 SQVTM, CDR2 ANQGSEA. This CDR3 region has 12 residues. The CDR3 DNA is TGCAGCGCCCGGACTATTTACAATGAGCAGTTCTTC. Its translation: CSARTIYNEQFF.

The chain links TRBV9 to TRBJ2-5; D uncertain. Germline CDR1 is SGDLS and CDR2 is YYNGEE. The V end lost 0 bases, the J end lost 4 bases, and 16 bases lay between the germline ends. This CDR3 spans 16 amino acids. The CDR3 protein is CASSVGSLGYLETQYF. The DNA of the CDR3 is TGTGCCAGCAGCGTAGGCTCTTTGGGCTATTTAGAGACCCAGTACTTC.

The CDR3 reads CASNNGGLETQYF. The CDR3 nucleotides read TGCGCCAGCAACAACGGGGGTTTGGAGACCCAGTACTTC. J is TRBJ2-5 and V is TRBV4-3; D is possibly TRBD2 (6 bases). The length of the CDR3 is 13 residues. Germline CDR1 is LGHNA and CDR2 is YSLEER. V lost 7 bases and J lost 5, with 14 bases in between.

This clonotype was detected only a few times. The rearrangement uses TRBV7-2 and TRBJ2-5; D possibly corresponds to TRBD2 (6 bases). V dropped 2 bases and J dropped 5 bases, with 15 bases sitting between them. Germline loops: CDR1 SGHTA, CDR2 FQGNSA. The CDR3 loop spans 15 amino acids. The CDR3 nucleotides are TGTGCCAGCAGCTTACGAGGGTATCGGGAGGAGACCCAGTACTTC. Translation: CASSLRGYREETQYF.

The CDR3 reads CANSTRQGSSQPQHF. The DNA for the CDR3 is TGTGCCAACAGCACCCGACAGGGGTCGAGTCAGCCCCAGCATTTT. J is TRBJ1-5 and V is TRBV21-1; TRBD1 was called by the table and not checked on the DNA. TRBV21-1 is assigned pseudogene status. This CDR3 is 15 amino acids long.

This chain connects TRBV10-3 to TRBJ2-3; no reliable D call. The CDR3 is 11 amino acids. Germline CDR1 and CDR2: ENHRY and SYGVKD. The ends were cut back, 4 bases at V and 6 bases at J, with 5 bases in the middle. DNA of the CDR3: TGTGCCATCAGTGGACGGGATACGCAGTATTTT. This encodes CAISGRDTQYF.

This clonotype was seen a handful of times. The J gene is TRBJ2-4, the V gene TRBV29-1; 7 bases are a match to TRBD2. Germline trimming cut 4 bases from V and 13 bases from J; bases unmatched to any gene: 4. This CDR3 comprises 10 residues. Germline-derived CDR1 and CDR2 are SQVTM and ANQGSEA. This chain's CDR3 is CSVAGREQYF. For the CDR3, the DNA is TGCAGCGTTGCAGGGAGGGAGCAGTACTTC.

This rearrangement joins TRBV6-5 to TRBJ2-5; 8 bases align to TRBD1. The CDR3 covers 15 residues. Germline values: CDR1 MNHEY, CDR2 SVGAGI. V lost 5 bases, J lost 1 base, and 6 bases stayed unmatched. The CDR3 loop is CASSATGTGQETQYF. The CDR3 bases are TGTGCCAGCAGTGCTACGGGGACAGGCCAAGAGACCCAGTACTTC.

This clonotype was seen only a few times. V is TRBV20-1 and J is TRBJ2-1; a weak D match, TRBD2 (6 bases). CDR3 size: 15 residues. V was trimmed by 0 bases and J by 4 bases, leaving 13 bases between them. Germline V lookup: CDR1 DFQATT, CDR2 SNEGSKA (reference sequence). The CDR3: CSARDGGTAYNEQFF. CDR3 sequence (DNA): TGCAGTGCTAGAGACGGCGGGACCGCTTACAATGAGCAGTTCTTC.

The chain carries TRBV4-3 and TRBJ2-1; 10 nucleotides line up with TRBD2. The CDR3 has 18 amino acids. V lost 4 bases and J lost 1; bases outside the gene matches: 10. Germline loops: CDR1 LGHNA, CDR2 YSLEER. The CDR3 DNA sequence: TGCGCCAGCAGCCCCTGGATTAGCGGGGGGCAATCCTACAATGAGCAGTTCTTC. As protein: CASSPWISGGQSYNEQFF.

The chain has TRBV7-2 and TRBJ2-5; possibly TRBD2 for D (6 bases). There are 15 residues in the CDR3. Trimming removed 1 base at V and 5 bases at J, with 14 bases between. Germline lookup yields CDR1 SGHTA and CDR2 FQGNSA. The DNA for the CDR3 is TGTGCCAGCAGCTTAGAGGGGAGGATTGAGGAGACCCAGTACTTC. Protein: CASSLEGRIEETQYF. The whole variable domain, filled in from reference TRBV7-2 and TRBJ2-5, reads GAGVSQSPSNKVTEKGKDVELRCDPISGHTALYWYRQSLGQGLEFLIYFQGNSAPDKSGLPSDRFSAERTGGSVSTLTIQRTQQEDSAVYLCASSLEGRIEETQYFGPGTRLLVL.

The CDR3 loop reads CSGTSGGAGIQYF. The DNA for the CDR3 is TGCAGCGGGACTAGTGGGGGGGCCGGCATTCAGTACTTC. The rearrangement joins TRBV29-1 to TRBJ2-4; D is possibly TRBD2 (7 bases). The ends were cut back, 7 bases at V and 9 bases at J, with 19 bases in the middle. Germline V gene data show CDR1 as SQVTM and CDR2 as ANQGSEA. This CDR3 contains 13 residues.

This clonotype has just a few counts. The gene calls are TRBV7-2 and TRBJ2-1; perhaps TRBD2 as D (6 bases). The germline V gene encodes CDR1 SGHTA and CDR2 FQGNSA. V was pared by 4 bases and J by 0 bases, with 13 bases between. The CDR3 runs 16 residues. Here the CDR3 reads CASSSPGTPSYNEQFF. CDR3 nucleotide sequence: TGTGCCAGCAGCTCGCCTGGGACTCCCTCCTACAATGAGCAGTTCTTC. The whole variable domain, filled in from reference TRBV7-2 and TRBJ2-1, reads GAGVSQSPSNKVTEKGKDVELRCDPISGHTALYWYRQSLGQGLEFLIYFQGNSAPDKSGLPSDRFSAERTGGSVSTLTIQRTQQEDSAVYLCASSSPGTPSYNEQFFGPGTRLTVL.

The V and J genes are TRBV6-5 and TRBJ2-2; a possible D gene is TRBD1 (5 bases). V lost 6 bases and J 7 bases, leaving 15 bases between the germline ends. The V gene's germline CDR1 is MNHEY and CDR2 SVGAGI. The CDR3 runs to 14 residues. CDR3 sequence: CASSDLTGIGELFF. The CDR3 DNA reads as TGTGCCAGCAGCGACCTTACAGGAATCGGGGAGCTGTTTTTT.

The sample holds a few counts of this clonotype. This chain connects TRBV13 to TRBJ1-6; D unclear. Looked up from germline, CDR1 is PRHDT and CDR2 is FYEKMQ (reference sequence). The CDR3 is made up of 16 amino acids. V was pared by 4 bases and J by 0 bases, with 10 bases between. The CDR3 protein is CASSSLGSSYNSPLHF. For the CDR3, the DNA is TGTGCCAGCAGCTCCCTCGGGAGCTCCTATAATTCACCCCTCCACTTT.

The chain uses TRBV29-1 and TRBJ2-1; 11 bases are shared with TRBD1. J lost 5 bases, V lost 7 bases, and 10 bases had no gene match. Germline V gene lookup returns CDR1 SQVTM and CDR2 ANQGSEA. The CDR3 runs to 15 residues. CDR3 sequence (DNA): TGCAGCGCACCTGGCGGGACAGGGGGAGACAATGAGCAGTTCTTC. Encoded protein: CSAPGGTGGDNEQFF.

The CDR3 nucleotides read TGCAGCGCGCCTGAATCCGACGGATACAATGAGCAGTTCTTC. This sequence encodes CSAPESDGYNEQFF. The genes are TRBV29-1 and TRBJ2-1; no clear D gene. Deletions cut 7 bases from V and 4 bases from J, with 17 bases between. CDR3 length: 14 amino acids. Germline lookup yields CDR1 SQVTM and CDR2 ANQGSEA.

Points on this clonotype: Just one base apart from a much larger clone, this may be a read error. The chain carries TRBV4-3 and TRBJ1-5, with D unclear. This CDR3 has 18 amino acids. Germline V CDR1 and CDR2: LGHNA, YSLEER. CDR3 nucleotides: TGCGCCAGCAACCAAGGTCTTACAGCCGGGTATCGTTATCAGCCCCAGCATTTT. Protein product: CASNQGLTAGYRYQPQHF.